Each of the 31 T cell receptor beta chains below was sequenced from the same sample in a study of cytomegalovirus exposure and HLA in healthy donors (dated by TCRdb to between 2016 and 2019). The library was obtained by the immunoSEQ multiplex PCR assay. TCRdb took over this immuneACCESS table, retaining in-frame rearrangements with V and J assigned. Such tables are incomplete; in checked studies, under half of the missing clones stem from an unresolved V gene, and the remainder is unexplained. The table for this sample lists over 45,000 clones; 85% to 95% of them were counted only once. The ten largest clones capture approximately 6.3% of the sample. Sequencing was done on a sample of PBMCs. Source of these receptors: a woman younger than 35 in good health and CMV-seronegative.

The CDR3: CASFAAGGGIEAFF. In DNA, the CDR3 is TGTGCCAGTTTTGCAGCAGGGGGTGGGATTGAAGCTTTCTTT. The chain has TRBV6-5 and TRBJ1-1; 7 bases fit TRBD1. Germline values: CDR1 MNHEY, CDR2 SVGAGI. V shed 9 bases, J shed 7 bases, and the junction held 14 bases outside the gene matches. CDR3 length: 14 amino acids.

This rearrangement joins TRBV18 to TRBJ1-6; weak D call: TRBD1 (5 bases). The germline CDR1 and CDR2 sequences are KGHSH and LQKENI. The CDR3 has 14 amino acids. V was trimmed by 5 bases and J by 8 bases, leaving 13 bases between them. In nucleotides, the CDR3 is TGTGCCAGCTCATCTCAGGGCTTCGATTCACCCCTCCACTTT. Its translation is CASSSQGFDSPLHF.

This clone was counted a single time. The chain employs TRBV30 and TRBJ1-4, with D perhaps TRBD1 (5 bases). CDR3 length: 15 residues. Trimming cost V 3 bases and J 8 bases, with 19 bases left between them. Looked up from germline, CDR1 is GTSNPN and CDR2 is SVGIG (reference sequence). DNA of the CDR3: TGTGCCTGGAGCAATACTAATCTTGGGGGGGAAAAACTGTTTTTT. Translated: CAWSNTNLGGEKLFF. Supplemented by reference TRBV30 and TRBJ1-4, the full variable domain reads SQTIHQWPATLVQPVGSPLSLECTVEGTSNPNLYWYRQAAGRGLQLLFYSVGIGQISSEVPQNLSASRPQDRQFILSSKKLLLSDSGFYLCAWSNTNLGGEKLFFGSGTQLSVL.

This chain links TRBV27 with TRBJ2-2; D is unclear. Germline CDR1 MNHEY, CDR2 SMNVEV (reference sequence). The CDR3 is made up of 13 amino acids. V was pared by 3 bases and J by 3 bases, with 5 bases between. CDR3 in DNA: TGTGCCAGCAGTTTTAGAGACACCGGGGAGCTGTTTTTT. Encoded protein: CASSFRDTGELFF.

The chain links TRBV9 to TRBJ2-5, with D tentatively TRBD2 (6 bases). V was cut by 0 bases and J by 5 bases, with 20 bases left in between. The CDR3 length is 17 residues. Germline V lookup: CDR1 SGDLS, CDR2 YYNGEE. CDR3 sequence (DNA): TGTGCCAGCAGCGTAGGGGACTCGAACCCCCTACGGGAGACCCAGTACTTC. Translated: CASSVGDSNPLRETQYF.

This clone was counted a single time. The rearrangement links TRBV5-6 to TRBJ1-2, with D uncertain. Germline V gives CDR1 SGHDT, CDR2 YYEEEE. CDR3 length: 15 amino acids. With 2 bases removed from V and 2 bases from J, the gap between germline ends came to 13 bases. CDR3 protein: CASSLRGPLNYGYTF. The CDR3 bases are TGTGCCAGCAGCTTACGGGGTCCCCTGAACTATGGCTACACCTTC. Combining the CDR3 with reference TRBV5-6 and TRBJ1-2 gives the whole variable domain DAGVTQSPTHLIKTRGQQVTLRCSPKSGHDTVSWYQQALGQGPQFIFQYYEEEERQRGNFPDRFSGHQFPNYSSELNVNALLLGDSALYLCASSLRGPLNYGYTFGSGTRLTVV.

The rearrangement links TRBV19 to TRBJ1-1, with 9 bases fitting TRBD1. Looked up from germline, CDR1 is LNHDA and CDR2 is SQIVND (reference sequence). The CDR3 spans 15 residues. V gave up 5 bases and J gave up 4 bases; unmatched junction bases: 8. The CDR3 DNA follows: TGTGCCAGTAGTTCCCTGACAGGGGGGAGCACTGAAGCTTTCTTT. Amino acid sequence: CASSSLTGGSTEAFF.

V and J are TRBV6-1 and TRBJ1-2; D remains unclear. The CDR3 is 13 amino acids. The germline gives CDR1 MNHNS, CDR2 SASEGT. Trimming pared 6 bases from V and 0 bases from J, leaving 8 bases between. CDR3 DNA sequence: TGTGCCAGCAGCCGGGGTCCTAACTATGGCTACACCTTC. It yields the protein CASSRGPNYGYTF.

This chain connects TRBV5-1 to TRBJ2-5, with 9 bases fitting TRBD2. Germline CDR1 and CDR2: SGHRS and YFSETQ. CDR3 length: 14 amino acids. V trimming: 7 bases; J trimming: 1 base; junction bases outside the gene matches: 5. CDR3 loop: CASRLAGLQETQYF. In nucleotides, the CDR3 is TGCGCCAGCCGGCTAGCGGGGCTCCAAGAGACCCAGTACTTC. Supplemented by reference TRBV5-1 and TRBJ2-5, the full variable domain reads KAGVTQTPRYLIKTRGQQVTLSCSPISGHRSVSWYQQTPGQGLQFLFEYFSETQRNKGNFPGRFSGRQFSNSRSEMNVSTLELGDSALYLCASRLAGLQETQYFGPGTRLLVL.

The chain carries TRBV10-3 and TRBJ2-2, with 8 bases aligning to TRBD2. The CDR3 extends over 16 amino acids. Looked up from germline, CDR1 is ENHRY and CDR2 is SYGVKD. The V gene end was trimmed by 5 bases and the J gene end by 1 base; junction bases not matched to a gene: 6. For the CDR3, the DNA is TGTGCCATCAGTAGTAGCGGGATTGAGAACACCGGGGAGCTGTTTTTT. Its translation is CAISSSGIENTGELFF.

V gene TRBV5-1 combines with J gene TRBJ1-1; D possibly corresponds to TRBD1 (5 bases). There are 15 residues in the CDR3. Trimming took 3 bases from V and 3 from J, leaving 15 bases between them. Germline values: CDR1 SGHRS, CDR2 YFSETQ. The CDR3 loop reads CASSWAKGRDTEAFF. The DNA for the CDR3 is TGCGCCAGCAGCTGGGCCAAGGGGCGTGACACTGAAGCTTTCTTT.

In DNA, the CDR3 is TGTGCCAGCAGTCCGTTAATCACAGGGTCTGGGGCCAACGTCCTGACTTTC. It encodes CASSPLITGSGANVLTF. This sequence joins TRBV27 and TRBJ2-6, with D possibly matching TRBD1 (6 bases). Trimming took 5 bases from V and 1 from J, leaving 15 bases between them. CDR1 and CDR2 from the germline V gene are MNHEY and SMNVEV (reference sequence). CDR3 size: 17 residues.

The chain carries TRBV27 and TRBJ2-3, with D unresolved. Between the trimmed V and J ends, which lost 1 base and 2 bases, there was a span of 13 bases. The CDR3 extends over 16 amino acids. The germline gives CDR1 MNHEY, CDR2 SMNVEV (reference sequence). The CDR3 nucleotides read TGTGCCAGCAGTTTATTTCCGGGTGGAAACACAGATACGCAGTATTTT. It yields the protein CASSLFPGGNTDTQYF.

V and J are TRBV6-5 and TRBJ2-3; D is ambiguous. Germline values: CDR1 MNHEY, CDR2 SVGAGI. This CDR3 spans 11 amino acids. V was cut by 4 bases and J by 6 bases, with 5 bases left in between. The CDR3 DNA follows: TGTGCCAGCAGTTCTCTGGATACGCAGTATTTT. This translates into CASSSLDTQYF.

The CDR3 reads CASSPLRQGGTEAFF. The CDR3 nucleotides read TGCGCCAGCAGCCCTTTACGACAGGGGGGGACTGAAGCTTTCTTT. J is TRBJ1-1 and V is TRBV5-1, with 9 bases identical to TRBD1. Germline V gene sequence: CDR1 SGHRS, CDR2 YFSETQ. The junction had 9 bases not matched to a gene; V was cut back by 4 bases and J by 5 bases. The CDR3 consists of 15 residues.

This chain uses TRBV5-1 with TRBJ2-5, with TRBD1 identical over 9 bases. The CDR3 loop spans 14 amino acids. Per the germline V gene, CDR1 is SGHRS and CDR2 is YFSETQ. After removal of 4 bases from V and 5 bases from J, the junction contained 6 bases not matched to a gene. In DNA form, the CDR3 reads TGCGCCAGCAGCCGCGGGACAGGGAGTGAGACCCAGTACTTC. Amino acids: CASSRGTGSETQYF.

The V gene is TRBV10-2, the J gene TRBJ2-7, with 8 nucleotides matching TRBD1. Per germline, CDR1 WSHSY and CDR2 SAAADI. The junction had 11 bases not matched to a gene; V was cut back by 1 base and J by 6 bases. This CDR3 is 16 amino acids long. CDR3 region: CASSEYPVGQGGEQYV. CDR3 in DNA: TGCGCCAGCAGTGAGTACCCAGTCGGACAGGGAGGCGAGCAGTACGTC.

The count of this clone is one. The CDR3 coding sequence is TGTGCCACCAGCTCCGGGACAGAGTCGACAGATACGCAGTATTTT. This sequence encodes CATSSGTESTDTQYF. The chain couples TRBV15 to TRBJ2-3, with 7 bases matching TRBD1. This CDR3 comprises 15 residues. Germline V lookup: CDR1 LNHNV, CDR2 YYDKDF (reference sequence). The V segment lost 5 bases and the J segment 3 bases; nucleotides outside the gene matches: 8.

The chain's CDR3 is CASSARLAGDIQYF. The CDR3 DNA follows: TGTGCCAGCAGCGCCAGACTAGCCGGAGACATTCAGTACTTC. The rearrangement uses TRBV9 and TRBJ2-4, with 7 nucleotides matching TRBD2. The germline V gene encodes CDR1 SGDLS and CDR2 YYNGEE. With V trimmed by 3 bases and J by 8 bases, 8 bases remained unmatched. The CDR3 is 14 amino acids. Drawing the rest from reference TRBV9 and TRBJ2-4, the complete variable domain is DSGVTQTPKHLITATGQRVTLRCSPRSGDLSVYWYQQSLDQGLQFLIQYYNGEERAKGNILERFSAQQFPDLHSELNLSSLELGDSALYFCASSARLAGDIQYFGAGTRLSVL.

This sequence joins TRBV4-3 and TRBJ2-1; D possibly corresponds to TRBD2 (6 bases). Germline V lookup: CDR1 LGHNA, CDR2 YSLEER. The CDR3 consists of 18 residues. V lost 0 bases, J lost 0 bases, and 15 bases lay in between. CDR3 protein: CASSQDFIAESSYNEQFF. Written as DNA, the CDR3 is TGCGCCAGCAGCCAAGATTTTATAGCGGAAAGCTCCTACAATGAGCAGTTCTTC.

The V call is TRBV2, the J call TRBJ1-2; the match to TRBD1 covers 8 bases. With 6 bases clipped from V and 4 bases from J, the junction kept 7 bases outside the gene matches. Germline CDR1 is SNHLY and CDR2 is FYNNEI. CDR3 length: 14 amino acids. This chain's CDR3 is CASSLGQGLYGYTF. CDR3 DNA: TGTGCCAGCAGCCTAGGACAGGGCCTCTATGGCTACACCTTC.

This chain links TRBV7-2 with TRBJ1-2; D not certain. CDR1 and CDR2 from the germline V gene are SGHTA and FQGNSA. The CDR3 extends over 14 amino acids. V gave up 4 bases and J gave up 8 bases, with 17 bases separating them. CDR3 sequence reads: CASSSSPGVAGYTF. As DNA, the CDR3 is TGTGCCAGCAGCTCGAGCCCCGGGGTCGCGGGCTACACCTTC.

The V and J genes are TRBV7-9 and TRBJ1-4; D not certain. Germline CDR1 reads SEHNR; CDR2 reads FQNEAQ (reference sequence). The germline V and J ends were trimmed by 1 base and 8 bases, with 14 bases remaining between them. This CDR3 region has 15 residues. The CDR3 DNA is TGTGCCAGCAGCTTAGATTTTCAGGTTTGGGAAAAACTGTTTTTT. Amino acid sequence: CASSLDFQVWEKLFF. The full variable domain, in which reference TRBV7-9 and TRBJ1-4 provide the parts outside the CDR3, is DTGVSQNPRHKITKRGQNVTFRCDPISEHNRLYWYRQTLGQGPEFLTYFQNEAQLEKSRLLSDRFSAERPKGSFSTLEIQRTEQGDSAMYLCASSLDFQVWEKLFFGSGTQLSVL.

The CDR3 DNA follows: TGTGCCAGCAGCCCTGACTTCGGCAGCACAGATACGCAGTATTTT. This gives the protein CASSPDFGSTDTQYF. The chain recombines TRBV7-2 with TRBJ2-3; D is undetermined. This CDR3 spans 15 amino acids. Germline CDR1 SGHTA, CDR2 FQGNSA. Trimming left V 5 bases short and J 0 bases short, with 12 bases between.

This clone was picked up a small number of times. A junction boundary mismatches the germline segment, possibly from a read error. The chain has TRBV7-9 and TRBJ1-2, with D possibly being TRBD1 (5 bases). CDR1 is SEHNR and CDR2 is FQNEAQ in the germline V gene (reference sequence). The CDR3 extends over 14 amino acids. In nucleotides, the CDR3 is TGTGCCAGCAGCCCTGGGGGGACTAAGTATGGCTACACCTTC. As protein: CASSPGGTKYGYTF.

The chain has TRBV2 and TRBJ1-2, with 10 bases lining up with TRBD1. This CDR3 is 12 amino acids long. Germline CDR1 and CDR2: SNHLY and FYNNEI. After removal of 8 bases from V and 5 bases from J, the junction contained 2 bases not matched to a gene. CDR3 nucleotides: TGTGCCAGCCAGGGACAGGGGTATGGCTACACCTTC. Protein sequence: CASQGQGYGYTF.

This chain connects TRBV5-6 to TRBJ1-4; D perhaps matches TRBD1 (6 bases). The CDR3 extends over 15 amino acids. V shed 4 bases and J shed 5 bases, with 15 bases lying between them. Germline V CDR1 and CDR2: SGHDT, YYEEEE. Written as DNA, the CDR3 is TGTGCCAGCAGCCGTACAGGGACGGGGAATGAAAAACTGTTTTTT. Its translation: CASSRTGTGNEKLFF.

J is TRBJ2-5 and V is TRBV11-3, with a possible D match to TRBD2 (6 bases). The CDR3 loop spans 17 amino acids. The germline V gene encodes CDR1 SGHNT and CDR2 YENEEA. V lost 2 bases and J 2 bases, leaving 18 bases between the germline ends. The CDR3 reads CASSLIGLDYRQETQYF. CDR3 coding DNA: TGTGCCAGCAGCTTAATCGGGCTGGACTACCGACAAGAGACCCAGTACTTC.

The rearrangement uses TRBV6-1 and TRBJ1-3, with a possible D match to TRBD1 (6 bases). CDR1 and CDR2 (germline): MNHNS, SASEGT. V was pared by 11 bases and J by 4 bases, with 12 bases between. This CDR3 has 12 amino acids. The DNA of the CDR3 is TGTGCCTCAGGGGCTAAGGGAAACACCATATATTTT. Its translation: CASGAKGNTIYF.

This chain links TRBV5-6 with TRBJ2-2; D may be TRBD2 (5 bases). V was cut by 4 bases and J by 1 base, with 8 bases left in between. Germline V CDR1 and CDR2: SGHDT, YYEEEE. The CDR3 is 14 residues long. The CDR3: CASSRRRNTGELFF. The CDR3 DNA reads TGTGCCAGCAGCCGGAGGAGGAACACCGGGGAGCTGTTTTTT.

V and J are TRBV30 and TRBJ1-2; TRBD1 agrees at 7 bases. CDR3 size: 11 residues. V lost 5 bases and J lost 3; bases outside the gene matches: 0. Germline V gene sequence: CDR1 GTSNPN, CDR2 SVGIG (reference sequence). The CDR3: CAWDRDYGYTF. For the CDR3, the DNA is TGTGCCTGGGACAGGGACTATGGCTACACCTTC.